A single sample gave rise to the 9 T cell receptor beta chains below, sequenced in a study of cytomegalovirus exposure and HLA in healthy donors. 60 Vbeta and 13 Jbeta primers were used in PCR. Data came from immunoSEQ multiplex PCR; TCRdb stores just in-frame clones and leaves some out. There are under 200,000 clones in the sample; around 80% occur only once, and 1% lies in the top ten. Sequencing was carried out using PBMCs. Receptors were obtained from a woman aged 50 to 60 in good health and CMV-seropositive.

This chain connects TRBV19 to TRBJ1-1; 10 nucleotides align to TRBD1. CDR3 length: 16 residues. In germline, CDR1 is LNHDA, CDR2 SQIVND (reference sequence). The V gene end was trimmed by 6 bases and the J gene end by 0 bases; junction bases not matched to a gene: 7. In DNA, the CDR3 is TGTGCCAGTAGGACTTTGACAGGGGGCTTGAACACTGAAGCTTTCTTT. It codes for CASRTLTGGLNTEAFF.

The chain links TRBV30 to TRBJ1-1; tentatively, D is TRBD1 (5 bases). Germline CDR1 GTSNPN, CDR2 SVGIG (reference sequence). V was trimmed by 2 bases and J by 1 base, leaving 8 bases between them. The CDR3 loop spans 13 amino acids. CDR3: CAWSLQGNTEAFF. DNA of the CDR3: TGTGCCTGGAGTTTGCAGGGGAACACTGAAGCTTTCTTT. Full variable domain (rest looked up from reference TRBV30 and TRBJ1-1): SQTIHQWPATLVQPVGSPLSLECTVEGTSNPNLYWYRQAAGRGLQLLFYSVGIGQISSEVPQNLSASRPQDRQFILSSKKLLLSDSGFYLCAWSLQGNTEAFFGQGTRLTVV.

This rearrangement joins TRBV10-3 to TRBJ2-7, with TRBD1 identical over 7 bases. V lost 4 bases to trimming and J lost 3 bases; unmatched junction nucleotides: 9. Germline values: CDR1 ENHRY, CDR2 SYGVKD. The CDR3 runs 15 residues. The CDR3 reads CAISGIGTENYEQYF. DNA of the CDR3: TGTGCCATCAGTGGAATCGGGACAGAGAACTACGAGCAGTACTTC.

Remarks on this clone: At the DNA level, this CDR3 is encoded by other sequences in the same sample as well. V is TRBV19 and J is TRBJ2-3; D is possibly TRBD2 (7 bases). The germline CDR1 and CDR2 sequences are LNHDA and SQIVND (reference sequence). The CDR3 loop spans 14 amino acids. V gave up 6 bases and J gave up 4 bases, with 14 bases separating them. In DNA form, the CDR3 reads TGTGCCAGTAGCCCCAGGGGAGGGCCAGATACGCAGTATTTT. Its translation is CASSPRGGPDTQYF.

V usage is TRBV4-3 and J usage is TRBJ1-5; TRBD1 aligns across 8 bases. CDR1 is LGHNA and CDR2 is YSLEER in the germline V gene. V was clipped by 3 bases and J by 5 bases; unmatched bases: 6. The length of the CDR3 is 15 residues. CDR3 residues: CASSQVTGGHQPQHF. DNA for the CDR3: TGCGCCAGCAGCCAGGTCACAGGGGGGCATCAGCCCCAGCATTTT.

The rearrangement joins TRBV6-1 to TRBJ1-5; maybe TRBD1 (5 bases). Germline V gene data show CDR1 as MNHNS and CDR2 as SASEGT. This CDR3 comprises 14 residues. V was pared by 8 bases and J by 6 bases, with 17 bases between. The CDR3 DNA reads TGTGCCAGCGACGAGGGACTACGAGGTCAGCCCCAGCATTTT. Its translation: CASDEGLRGQPQHF.

This clone turned up a few times. The chain couples TRBV7-9 to TRBJ2-7, with TRBD1 identical over 7 bases. In germline, CDR1 is SEHNR, CDR2 FQNEAQ (reference sequence). With 1 base clipped from V and 4 bases from J, the junction kept 10 bases outside the gene matches. The CDR3 loop spans 16 amino acids. CDR3 sequence (DNA): TGTGCCAGCAGCTTAGGGCTCCGTGACAGGGAATACGAGCAGTACTTC. Its protein is CASSLGLRDREYEQYF. Using reference TRBV7-9 and TRBJ2-7 for the parts outside the CDR3, the full variable domain is DTGVSQNPRHKITKRGQNVTFRCDPISEHNRLYWYRQTLGQGPEFLTYFQNEAQLEKSRLLSDRFSAERPKGSFSTLEIQRTEQGDSAMYLCASSLGLRDREYEQYFGPGTRLTVT.

V is TRBV6-6 and J is TRBJ2-5; 9 bases are shared with TRBD1. Germline V gives CDR1 MNHNY, CDR2 SVGAGI (reference sequence). This CDR3 is built from 13 residues. The V gene end was trimmed by 6 bases and the J gene end by 4 bases; junction bases not matched to a gene: 3. The CDR3 here is CASRHRGLETQYF. CDR3 sequence (DNA): TGTGCCAGCAGGCACAGGGGGCTAGAGACCCAGTACTTC.

The chain employs TRBV2 and TRBJ2-7; 7 bases are shared with TRBD1. V was pared by 5 bases and J by 3 bases, with 10 bases of the junction left unmatched. The CDR3 is 15 residues long. Germline V gene sequence: CDR1 SNHLY, CDR2 FYNNEI. This CDR3 reads CASSRDEAGGYEQYF. CDR3 in DNA: TGTGCCAGCAGTCGCGACGAGGCAGGGGGCTACGAGCAGTACTTC.